Below, one T cell receptor beta chain is given with its context. What it binds is unknown. Libraries were prepared by immunoSEQ multiplex PCR; TCRdb keeps only in-frame clonotypes and omits some of them. The sample holds approximately 76,000 clones, about 88% seen once. The junction had 5 bases not matched to a gene; V was cut back by 3 bases and J by 4 bases. In germline, CDR1 is GTSNPN, CDR2 SVGIG (reference sequence). The CDR3 runs 13 residues. This sample was taken from a study of OX40 agonist ivuxolimab in advanced cancers. The overall study: Each patient was given ivuxolimab into a vein every 2 weeks, at 0.01 to 10 mg/kg.

Study-level points and caveats: Nonresponders included some who also had low normalized T-cell clonal expansion. At 0.1 to 3.0 mg/kg, clonal expansion of CD4+ and CD8+ blood T cells had occurred by week 6.

Sequences were derived from CD4+ or CD8+ T cells sorted from blood, sampled in a trial of the OX40 agonist ivuxolimab. The source of this sequence is an adult with an advanced solid tumor such as melanoma, head and neck, liver or kidney cancer. The chain employs TRBV30 and TRBJ2-7, with TRBD2 identical over 8 bases. The chain's CDR3 is CAWRVIAGYEQYF. CDR3 DNA: TGTGCCTGGAGGGTAATAGCGGGATACGAGCAGTACTTC.